This T cell receptor beta chain is from a study of shared clonotypes between healthy human individuals. Sequencing used immunoSEQ multiplex PCR; TCRdb keeps in-frame clones, though not all of them. In the table there are around 1.9 million clones, around 93% of which are singletons. It was CD45RO-negative cells, positively selected for CCR7, that made up naive CD8 cells, with terminally differentiated effector memory CD45RA+ cells excluded. Per the germline V gene, CDR1 is GTSNPN and CDR2 is SVGIG (reference sequence). The CDR3 has 13 residues. V shed 0 bases and J shed 3 bases, with 8 bases lying between them. On this clone itself: The sample carries other DNA sequences with the same CDR3.

Source material: naive CD8+ T cells from PBMCs. The rearrangement links TRBV30 to TRBJ1-1; weak D call: TRBD1 (5 bases). This sequence was found in a man between 18 and 35 years old in good health. Some clones in this sample may be carry-over from other donors' samples. The DNA for the CDR3 is TGTGCCTGGAGTGTTTCGGGGGACACTGAAGCTTTCTTT. It specifies CAWSVSGDTEAFF.